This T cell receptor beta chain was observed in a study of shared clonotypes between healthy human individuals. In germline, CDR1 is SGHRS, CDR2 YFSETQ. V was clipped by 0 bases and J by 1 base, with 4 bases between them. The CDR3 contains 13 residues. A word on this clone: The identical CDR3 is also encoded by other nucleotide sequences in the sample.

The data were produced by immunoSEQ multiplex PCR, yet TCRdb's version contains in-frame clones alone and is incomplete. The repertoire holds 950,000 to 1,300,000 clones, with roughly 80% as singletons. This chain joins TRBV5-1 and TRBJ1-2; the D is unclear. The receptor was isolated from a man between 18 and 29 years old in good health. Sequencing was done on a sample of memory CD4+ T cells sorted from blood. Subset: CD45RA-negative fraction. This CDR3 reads CASSLGGNYGYTF. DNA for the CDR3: TGCGCCAGCAGCTTGGGTGGTAACTATGGCTACACCTTC.